The 22 T cell receptor beta chains below were found in one sample sequenced in a study of metastatic and nonmetastatic thyroid tumors. Thyroid surgery took place with no prior treatment in any patient. Using MiXCR, TCRdb reanalyzed the PCR reads. In the table there are roughly 30,000 clones, approximately 20% of which are singletons. Sequencing was carried out using blood. The receptors shown here come from a female donor with papillary thyroid cancer or a benign thyroid nodule (not recorded which). Some clones in this sample may be carry-over from other donors' samples.

Note on this clone: One junction end disagrees with the germline gene, perhaps due to a read error. The chain is built from TRBV6-1 and TRBJ1-2; D gene ambiguous. Germline loops: CDR1 MNHNS, CDR2 SASEGT. The CDR3 consists of 14 residues. The CDR3 loop reads CASGDRVYTDGYTF. Written as DNA, the CDR3 is TGTGCCAGCGGTGACCGGGTTTATACGGATGGCTACACCTTC.

There are many counts of this clone. The rearrangement uses TRBV7-3 and TRBJ2-4; D might be TRBD1 or TRBD2, each matching 6 bases. Germline assignment: CDR1 SGHTA and CDR2 FQGTGA. CDR3 size: 14 residues. The V end lost 4 bases, the J end lost 6 bases, and 13 bases lay between the germline ends. The CDR3 region is CASSSGEGGNIQYF. The CDR3 coding sequence is TGTGCCAGCAGCTCTGGAGAGGGGGGAAACATTCAGTACTTC.

The chain links TRBV7-3 to TRBJ2-7; the match to TRBD2 covers 8 bases. The V segment lost 5 bases and the J segment 4 bases; nucleotides outside the gene matches: 10. Per germline, CDR1 SGHTA and CDR2 FQGTGA. The CDR3 length is 15 residues. The CDR3 DNA reads TGTGCCAGCAGCCCATTGCCGGGACTAGGGTACGAGCAGTACTTC. Encoded protein: CASSPLPGLGYEQYF.

There are many counts of this clone. This chain connects TRBV9 to TRBJ2-1; possibly TRBD1 for D (6 bases). Germline CDR1 and CDR2: SGDLS and YYNGEE. V was shortened by 1 base and J by 10 bases, with 12 bases between the two germline ends. The CDR3 consists of 13 residues. The CDR3: CASSVLQGLEQFF. CDR3 DNA: TGTGCCAGCAGCGTACTACAGGGTTTAGAGCAGTTCTTC.

This clone was counted at least ten times. The chain is built from TRBV3-1 and TRBJ2-1; TRBD2 agrees at 15 bases. Per the germline V gene, CDR1 is LGHDT and CDR2 is YNNKEL (reference sequence). The trim removed 4 bases at V and 5 bases at J, leaving 6 bases unmatched. The CDR3 contains 17 residues. CDR3 protein: CASSRSGLAGGNNEQFF. CDR3 nucleotides: TGTGCCAGCAGCCGATCGGGACTAGCGGGAGGTAACAATGAGCAGTTCTTC.

This clone showed up many times. This chain joins TRBV18 and TRBJ2-7; perhaps TRBD1 as D (6 bases). This CDR3 is built from 12 residues. Per germline, CDR1 KGHSH and CDR2 LQKENI. The germline V and J ends were trimmed by 0 bases and 12 bases, with 12 bases remaining between them. The CDR3 DNA reads as TGTGCCAGCTCACCACCGGGGGCCGGACGGTACTTC. Its protein product is CASSPPGAGRYF.

V and J are TRBV6-9 and TRBJ2-5; TRBD1 is a possible D gene (6 bases). The CDR3 totals 14 residues. Trimming stripped 4 bases from V and 4 bases from J, with 13 bases between. Germline V gives CDR1 MNHGY, CDR2 SVAAGI. The CDR3: CASSSALGGETQYF. The CDR3 DNA reads as TGTGCCAGCAGTTCCGCGCTAGGGGGAGAGACCCAGTACTTC.

This clone was detected many times. The chain recombines TRBV5-4 with TRBJ2-7, with 11 nucleotides matching TRBD1. Germline-derived CDR1 and CDR2 are SGHNT and YYREEE (reference sequence). Unmatched junction bases numbered 8, after V lost 5 bases and J lost 4 bases. CDR3 length: 15 amino acids. The CDR3 DNA follows: TGTGCCAGCAGTATTGATGGGACAGGGGGTTACGAGCAGTACTTC. This sequence encodes CASSIDGTGGYEQYF.

This clone was picked up many times. CDR3 DNA: TGTGCCAGCAGCTTAGGCGAGCGGGAGGTGAATGAGCAGTTCTTC. As protein: CASSLGEREVNEQFF. The chain links TRBV11-2 to TRBJ2-1; 9 bases are shared with TRBD2. CDR3 length: 15 residues. The V gene end was trimmed by 1 base and the J gene end by 7 bases; junction bases not matched to a gene: 5. Germline V gene lookup returns CDR1 SGHAT and CDR2 FQNNGV.

This clone was observed a handful of times. A much larger clone lies one base from this, so it may be a read error. The V gene is TRBV4-1, the J gene TRBJ2-1; TRBD2 aligns across 7 bases. CDR1 MGHRA and CDR2 YSYEKL come from the germline V gene. This CDR3 is 16 amino acids long. DNA for the CDR3: TGCGCCAGCAGGCGAGGACCTAGCGGCACCTACAATGAGCAGTTATTC. Encoded protein: CASRRGPSGTYNEQLF.

This clone was seen at least ten times. V and J are TRBV11-3 and TRBJ2-5; D possibly corresponds to TRBD2 (6 bases). The V end was cut by 1 base, the J end by 3 bases, with 9 bases between. Germline V gene data show CDR1 as SGHNT and CDR2 as YENEEA. The CDR3 extends over 14 amino acids. The CDR3 coding sequence is TGTGCCAGCAGCTTAGGTTCGGGGGAAGAGACCCAGTACTTC. Residues: CASSLGSGEETQYF.

Concerning this clone itself: Germline and junction disagree at one end, which may indicate a read error. This sequence joins TRBV6-2 or TRBV6-3 and TRBJ2-1; 10 bases line up with TRBD1. The germline V gene has CDR1 MNHEY and CDR2 SVGEGT. The CDR3 length is 18 residues. For the CDR3, the DNA is TGTGCCAGCAGTTACTCGACAGGGGGCTACGTGTCCTACAATCAGCAGTTCTTC. This sequence encodes CASSYSTGGYVSYNQQFF.

This clone was detected many times. This chain uses TRBV30 with TRBJ1-2; 7 positions match TRBD1. With 2 bases clipped from V and 8 bases from J, the junction kept 8 bases outside the gene matches. The CDR3 contains 13 residues. Per germline, CDR1 GTSNPN and CDR2 SVGIG (reference sequence). This CDR3 reads CAWSLMTGQGYTF. The CDR3 coding sequence is TGTGCCTGGAGTCTGATGACAGGGCAAGGCTACACCTTC. Full variable domain (outside the CDR3, taken from reference TRBV30 and TRBJ1-2): SQTIHQWPATLVQPVGSPLSLECTVEGTSNPNLYWYRQAAGRGLQLLFYSVGIGQISSEVPQNLSASRPQDRQFILSSKKLLLSDSGFYLCAWSLMTGQGYTFGSGTRLTVV.

Within the sample, this clone is large. This chain uses TRBV2 with TRBJ2-7; D remains unclear. The CDR3 spans 11 residues. The germline V gene encodes CDR1 SNHLY and CDR2 FYNNEI. V was shortened by 4 bases and J by 3 bases, with 4 bases between the two germline ends. CDR3 loop: CASSANYEQYF. The CDR3 region has the DNA TGTGCCAGCAGTGCTAACTACGAGCAGTACTTC.

This clone has only a few counts. The chain links TRBV11-2 to TRBJ2-7, with 16 bases lining up with TRBD2. This CDR3 is built from 16 residues. V dropped 5 bases and J dropped 7; count of bases not matched to a gene: 8. CDR1 SGHAT and CDR2 FQNNGV come from the germline V gene. The CDR3 loop reads CASSAPGTSGREEQYF. The CDR3 region has the DNA TGTGCCAGCAGCGCCCCCGGGACTAGCGGGAGGGAAGAGCAGTACTTC. Based on the CDR3 plus reference TRBV11-2 and TRBJ2-7, the full variable domain is EAGVAQSPRYKIIEKRQSVAFWCNPISGHATLYWYQQILGQGPKLLIQFQNNGVVDDSQLPKDRFSAERLKGVDSTLKIQPAKLEDSAVYLCASSAPGTSGREEQYFGPGTRLTVT.

This clone showed up many times. The chain combines TRBV15 with TRBJ2-7, with 7 bases matching TRBD2. The CDR3 is 16 residues long. Germline-derived CDR1 and CDR2 are LNHNV and YYDKDF (reference sequence). Trimming took 4 bases from V and 2 from J; bases not matched to a gene: 11. The CDR3 is CATSTHRASGTYEQYF. In nucleotides, the CDR3 is TGTGCCACCAGCACCCACCGCGCTAGCGGTACCTACGAGCAGTACTTC.

Ten or more counts support this clone. The V call is TRBV9, the J call TRBJ2-3; TRBD2 matches 10 bases. Trimming removed 0 bases from V and 3 bases from J; junction bases left unmatched: 4. The CDR3 sequence is 16 residues long. Germline V CDR1 and CDR2: SGDLS, YYNGEE. This chain's CDR3 is CASSVASGRDTDTQYF. The CDR3 DNA follows: TGTGCCAGCAGCGTAGCTAGCGGGAGAGATACAGATACGCAGTATTTT.

This clone was counted ten times or more. The genes are TRBV5-1 and TRBJ1-2; D is uncertain. V lost 0 bases and J 7 bases, leaving 10 bases between the germline ends. The CDR3 is 13 residues long. Germline lookup yields CDR1 SGHRS and CDR2 YFSETQ. The CDR3 loop is CASSLGHTSGYTF. The DNA for the CDR3 is TGCGCCAGCAGCTTGGGTCACACGAGTGGCTACACCTTC.

This clone was counted many times. The CDR3 reads CASSHAGTGETQYF. In nucleotides, the CDR3 is TGTGCCAGCAGCCATGCCGGGACAGGGGAGACCCAGTACTTC. The chain joins TRBV3-1 to TRBJ2-5, with 9 bases lining up with TRBD1. Germline CDR1 reads LGHDT; CDR2 reads YNNKEL (reference sequence). The J segment lost 5 bases and the V segment lost 3 bases, leaving 4 bases of the junction unmatched. The CDR3 sequence is 14 residues long.

The V call is TRBV4-1, the J call TRBJ2-1, with TRBD1 as a possible D gene (6 bases). Trimming cost V 3 bases and J 8 bases, with 11 bases left between them. The CDR3 is 13 residues long. Germline loops: CDR1 MGHRA, CDR2 YSYEKL. CDR3 DNA sequence: TGCGCCAGCAGCCAGCTACAGGGCTATGAGCAGTTCTTC. Protein sequence: CASSQLQGYEQFF.

By share of the sample, this clone is medium-sized. The chain is built from TRBV12-3 or TRBV12-4 and TRBJ1-2; TRBD1 is a possible D gene (5 bases). The V gene lost 4 bases and the J gene lost 8 bases, with 11 bases spanning the gap. The CDR3 is 12 amino acids. The CDR3 DNA follows: TGTGCCAGCAGTTGGGGGACGGGCGGCTACACCTTC. Its protein product is CASSWGTGGYTF.

Only a few counts were recorded for this clone. This chain links TRBV6-2 or TRBV6-3 with TRBJ2-2; 7 nucleotides agree with TRBD2. Germline CDR1 reads MNHEY; CDR2 reads SVGEGT. Unmatched junction bases numbered 3, after V lost 11 bases and J lost 0 bases. The CDR3 extends over 13 amino acids. The CDR3 sequence is CAVAGANTGELFF. CDR3 nucleotide sequence: TGTGCCGTCGCGGGAGCGAACACCGGGGAGCTGTTTTTT.